This record covers a single T cell receptor beta chain. The antigen remains unidentified. This specimen comes from a study of T cells expressing NK-cell markers. Looking at the study overall: The sequencing cohort of eight donors included seven HCMV-seropositive individuals and one seronegative individual. Whole-study results and caveats: Roughly six of the donors carried dominant NKG2C+ clonotypes that took up 1.0-7.0% of their CD8+ T cells.

Production of TCR beta cDNA relied on 5'RACE template switching with UMIs. TCRdb reprocessed the 5' RACE reads; each CDR3 protein has one entry and no DNA is given. This listing includes about 370,000 distinct CDR3 sequences. Germline assignment: CDR1 SGDLS and CDR2 YYNGEE. CDR3 length: 16 residues. The source of this sequence is a woman aged 50 to 60 in good health. J is TRBJ2-1 and V is TRBV9. Sequencing was performed on blood T cells: a sorted CD56 or NKG2C T cell subset, CD4+ or CD8+ T cells, or bulk PBMC T cells (not recorded which). The CDR3 sequence: CASSPRSRASYNEQFF.